This T cell receptor beta chain was observed in a study of Graves' ophthalmopathy and Graves' hyperthyroidism (dated by TCRdb to 2017 to 2018). With regard to the full study: Peripheral blood was collected before any treatment was given, at the time of initial diagnosis. TCR beta repertoire signatures were used to distinguish Graves' ophthalmopathy from Graves' hyperthyroidism and to predict progression to ophthalmopathy. In total, over 130 blood samples were TCR-sequenced: fewer than 50 ophthalmopathy, over 70 hyperthyroidism and roughly 17 hyperthyroidism-to-ophthalmopathy patients. A discovery set of 100 patients (approximately 42 ophthalmopathy, 55 to 60 stable hyperthyroidism) was enrolled to explore V-J signatures distinguishing ophthalmopathy from hyperthyroidism. For independent validation, a separate cohort was made up of around 19 hyperthyroidism patients plus 17 patients who later progressed from hyperthyroidism to ophthalmopathy. In about six hyperthyroidism patients, the T-cell repertoire of thyroid tissue was compared with the T-cell repertoire of blood. Following sample collection, hyperthyroidism patients were given methimazole at a starting dose of 30 mg daily, and ophthalmopathy patients were given high-dose intravenous methylprednisolone. The 100 or so discovery patients were randomly split 7:3 into training and test sets.

Of note for this clonotype: No antigen is known for it. No base quality values were provided; no much bigger clone lies one nucleotide off.

Overall study results and their limits: In cross-validation, the 13-signature model distinguished ophthalmopathy from stable hyperthyroidism with roughly 90% sensitivity and about 84% specificity, and in the test set the corresponding values were about 80% and 75%. Sample size was not predetermined statistically, and investigators were not blinded to group allocation. In validation, the model predicted ophthalmopathy progression with about 71% sensitivity and about 73% specificity; roughly 11 predicted patients were CT-confirmed with GO in a median of approximately 6.2 months. Most expanded thyroid clonotypes with frequency above 0.001 were also detected in blood, suggesting blood repertoires may reflect the thyroid immune response.

V ends up 3 bases short and J 7 bases short, with an unmatched junction base count of 9. The CDR3, cysteine through phenylalanine, is 15 amino acids long. The retained sequence is limited to the CDR3, 45 bases, with the frame set at the first base. In the germline V gene, CDR1 corresponds to MDHEN and CDR2 to SYDVKM. TCR beta CDR3 regions were amplified from RNA transcripts for repertoire sequencing. The first round was an RT-PCR using HTBI primers with the Qiagen OneStep RT-PCR kit, and this first round was followed by a second-round multiplex PCR, then size selection and purification. Sequencing of the libraries was carried out on an Illumina HiSeq2000 in paired-end mode with 100 bp reads. In the source study's methods: SOAPnuke was used for read processing, and reads with adapters, uncalled bases, a mean Phred below 15, or no exact constant-primer or identifier match were discarded. COPE v1.2.5 was used to merge high-quality paired reads. Each unique nucleotide sequence was defined as a clonotype, and clonotypes were aligned to IMGT TRB V, D and J references with MiTCR v1.1. The analysis was limited to V-J combinations with a frequency above 0.0001, which together covered roughly 99% of the repertoires. For each V-J combination, a TCR clonal expansion and chaos score was defined as the ratio of F50 clonal expansion to chaos observed in the TCRdist matrix. Welch's t-statistics and random forest were used to reduce the features to 10 to 15 V-J combinations, which were then used as input to a naive Bayes classifier. Thyroid-blood repertoire similarity was quantified with the Morisita-Horn index. TCRdb reran the public reads through fastp at Q25 and MiXCR, keeping productive beta chains. Every CDR3 protein is listed once, alongside the most common genes and DNA of its rows. The V and J calls were determined by TCRdb, not by the authors. This sample has about 620,000 distinct CDR3 sequences in its table, and about 24% of those were observed once. Around 7% of the sample belongs to the ten largest clones.

A patient counted as having stable hyperthyroidism if there was no progression to ophthalmopathy within 18 months of follow-up. Hyperthyroidism patients were newly diagnosed, with disease duration under 2 months, and aged 18 to 65 years. Anyone with other autoimmune diseases, uncontrolled infections, pregnancy or lactation was excluded from the study. Diagnosis was based on clinical symptoms, serum thyroxine, TRAb, thyroid ultrasound and orbital computed tomography. Ficoll-Paque density gradient centrifugation was used to isolate PBMCs from approximately 11 ml of fresh peripheral blood. Trizol reagent was used to extract the total RNA, and its quality was then checked on an Agilent 2100 Bioanalyzer.

The sequencing input was peripheral blood. The sequence links TRBV28 to TRBJ2-7; TRBD2 aligns with 10 central bases. This sequence was found in a woman younger than 30 with stable Graves' hyperthyroidism. Some clones in this sample may be carry-over from other donors' samples. Donor details come from another sample of the same person, matched by shared clones. The nucleotide sequence is TGTGCCAGCAGTTTGGGGGCTAGCGGGGGTGGAGAGCAGTACTTC. This gives the protein CASSLGASGGGEQYF.